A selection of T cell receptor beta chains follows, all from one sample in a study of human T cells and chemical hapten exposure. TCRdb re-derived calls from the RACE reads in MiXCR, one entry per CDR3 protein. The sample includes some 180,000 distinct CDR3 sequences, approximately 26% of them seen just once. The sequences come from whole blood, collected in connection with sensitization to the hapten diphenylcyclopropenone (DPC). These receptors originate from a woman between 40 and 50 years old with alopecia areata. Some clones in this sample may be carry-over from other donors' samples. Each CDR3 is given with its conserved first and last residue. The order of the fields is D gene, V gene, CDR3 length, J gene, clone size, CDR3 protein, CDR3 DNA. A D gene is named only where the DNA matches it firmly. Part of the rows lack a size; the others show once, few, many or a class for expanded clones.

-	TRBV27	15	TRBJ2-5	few	CASSARHRSQETQYF	TGTGCCAGCAGTGCGAGACACAGGTCCCAGGAGACCCAGTACTTC
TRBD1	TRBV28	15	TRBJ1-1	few	CASSPGGTATSEAFF	TGTGCCAGCAGTCCAGGCGGGACAGCGACGAGTGAAGCTTTCTTT
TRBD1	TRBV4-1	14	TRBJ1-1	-	CASSQGQGNTEAFF	TGCGCCAGCAGCCAAGGACAGGGGAACACTGAAGCTTTCTTT
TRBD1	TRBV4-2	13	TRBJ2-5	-	CASSSQGVETQYF	TGTGCCAGCAGCTCCCAGGGGGTAGAGACCCAGTACTTC
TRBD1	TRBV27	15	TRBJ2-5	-	CASSPKDRGQKTQYF	TGTGCCAGCAGTCCGAAGGACAGGGGCCAAAAGACCCAGTACTTC
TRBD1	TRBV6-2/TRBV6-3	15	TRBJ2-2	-	CASSGGTGVTGELFF	TGTGCCAGCAGTGGAGGGACAGGCGTCACCGGGGAGCTGTTTTTT
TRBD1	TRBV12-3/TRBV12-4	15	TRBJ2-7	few	CASSKHTGGSYEQYF	TGTGCCAGCAGTAAACATACAGGGGGCTCGTACGAGCAGTACTTC
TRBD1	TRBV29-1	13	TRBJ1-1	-	CSAPRPGGTEAFF	TGCAGCGCCCCTCGGCCAGGGGGCACTGAAGCTTTCTTT
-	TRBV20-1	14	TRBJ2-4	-	CSAWGQVLENIQYF	TGCAGTGCTTGGGGGCAGGTATTGGAAAACATTCAGTACTTC
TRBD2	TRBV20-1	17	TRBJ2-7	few	CSAQTSGNQLSSYEQYF	TGCAGTGCTCAGACTAGCGGTAACCAACTTTCCTCCTACGAGCAGTACTTC
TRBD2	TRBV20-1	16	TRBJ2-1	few	CSAGAWSSGSHNEQFF	TGCAGTGCTGGGGCCTGGAGTAGCGGGAGCCACAATGAGCAGTTCTTC
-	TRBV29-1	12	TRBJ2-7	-	CSVPHDIVAQYF	TGCAGCGTCCCCCACGACATTGTCGCGCAGTACTTC
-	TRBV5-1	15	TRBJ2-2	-	CASSLRALDTGELFF	TGCGCCAGCAGCTTGCGGGCCCTTGACACCGGGGAGCTGTTTTTT
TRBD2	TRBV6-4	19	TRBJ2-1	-	CASSDWGLAGVVSYNEQFF	TGTGCCAGCAGTGACTGGGGACTAGCGGGAGTAGTCTCCTACAATGAGCAGTTCTTC
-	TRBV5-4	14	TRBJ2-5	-	CASSSQGGGETQYF	TGTGCCAGCAGCTCGCAGGGAGGCGGAGAGACCCAGTACTTC
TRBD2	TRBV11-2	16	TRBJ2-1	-	CASSGRTSGGDNEQFF	TGTGCCAGCAGCGGTCGGACTAGCGGAGGTGACAATGAGCAGTTCTTC
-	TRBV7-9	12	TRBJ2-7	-	CASSQGSGGQYF	TGTGCCAGCAGCCAAGGGAGTGGTGGGCAGTACTTC
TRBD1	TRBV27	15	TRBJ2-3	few	CASSLGTGHTDTQYF	TGTGCCAGCAGTTTAGGGACAGGGCACACAGATACGCAGTATTTT
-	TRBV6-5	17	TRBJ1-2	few	CASSYHALVSAKGGYTF	TGTGCCAGCAGTTACCATGCCCTCGTGTCAGCTAAAGGTGGCTACACCTTC
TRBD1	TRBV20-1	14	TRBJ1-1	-	CSARETGESPEAFF	TGCAGTGCTAGAGAGACAGGGGAGTCACCTGAAGCTTTCTTT
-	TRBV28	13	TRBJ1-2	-	CASSLKAPYGYTF	TGTGCCAGCAGTTTAAAGGCCCCTTATGGCTACACCTTC
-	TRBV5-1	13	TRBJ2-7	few	CASSSYVSYEQYF	TGCGCCAGCAGCTCCTACGTCTCCTACGAGCAGTACTTC
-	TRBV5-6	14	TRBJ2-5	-	CASRPKMMRETQYF	TGTGCCAGCAGACCTAAGATGATGAGGGAGACCCAGTACTTC
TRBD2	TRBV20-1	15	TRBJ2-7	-	CSTETRLAGGYEQYF	TGCAGTACAGAGACCCGACTAGCGGGAGGCTACGAGCAGTACTTC
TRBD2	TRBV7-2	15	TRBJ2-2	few	CASSFQPGGVGELFF	TGTGCCAGCAGCTTCCAACCGGGAGGGGTCGGGGAGCTGTTTTTT
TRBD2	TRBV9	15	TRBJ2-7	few	CASSGGTSGLYEQYF	TGTGCCAGCAGCGGAGGGACTAGCGGTCTCTACGAGCAGTACTTC
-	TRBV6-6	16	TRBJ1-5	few	CASSYGRTAYNQPQHF	TGTGCCAGCAGTTACGGGCGGACAGCCTACAATCAGCCCCAGCATTTT
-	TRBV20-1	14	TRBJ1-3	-	CSASGLISGNTIYF	TGCAGTGCTAGCGGGCTGATCTCTGGAAACACCATATATTTT
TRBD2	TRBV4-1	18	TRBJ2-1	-	CASSQAPPSGSVHNEQFF	TGCGCCAGCAGCCAAGCCCCCCCTAGCGGGAGTGTCCACAATGAGCAGTTCTTC
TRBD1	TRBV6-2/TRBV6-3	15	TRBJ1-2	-	CASSYGTGANYGYTF	TGTGCCAGCAGTTACGGTACAGGGGCTAACTATGGCTACACCTTC